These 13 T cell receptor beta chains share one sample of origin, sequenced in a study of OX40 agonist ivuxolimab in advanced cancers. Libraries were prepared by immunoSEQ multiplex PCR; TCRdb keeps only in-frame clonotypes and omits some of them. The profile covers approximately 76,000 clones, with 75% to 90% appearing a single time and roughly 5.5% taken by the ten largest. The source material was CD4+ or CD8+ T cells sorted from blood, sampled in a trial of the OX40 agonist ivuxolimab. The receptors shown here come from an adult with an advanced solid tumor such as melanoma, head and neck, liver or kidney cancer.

This CDR3 reads CASSQDNEQFF. The CDR3 bases are TGTGCCAGCAGTCAAGACAATGAGCAGTTCTTC. The gene calls are TRBV2 and TRBJ2-1; D is ambiguous. Germline lookup yields CDR1 SNHLY and CDR2 FYNNEI. The CDR3 is made up of 11 amino acids. V lost 5 bases to trimming and J lost 5 bases, with 4 bases between them.

The chain's CDR3 is CASSPRGDGYGYTF. As DNA, the CDR3 is TGTGCCAGCTCACCCCGGGGGGACGGATATGGCTACACCTTC. The chain links TRBV18 to TRBJ1-2; TRBD1 is a possible D gene (5 bases). Germline CDR1 and CDR2: KGHSH and LQKENI. The CDR3 covers 14 residues. Trimming left V 3 bases short and J 5 bases short, with 13 bases between.

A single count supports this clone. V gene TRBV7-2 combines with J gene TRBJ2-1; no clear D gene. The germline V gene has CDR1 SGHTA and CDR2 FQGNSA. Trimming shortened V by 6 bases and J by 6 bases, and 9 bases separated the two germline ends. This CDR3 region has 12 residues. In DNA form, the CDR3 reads TGTGCCAGCAGACCGGACGGCAATGAGCAGTTCTTC. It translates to CASRPDGNEQFF.

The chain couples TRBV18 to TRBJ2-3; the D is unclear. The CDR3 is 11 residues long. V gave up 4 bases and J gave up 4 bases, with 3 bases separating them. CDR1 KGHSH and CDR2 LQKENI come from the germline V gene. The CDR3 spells CASSLADTQYF. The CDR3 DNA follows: TGTGCCAGCTCACTAGCAGATACGCAGTATTTT.

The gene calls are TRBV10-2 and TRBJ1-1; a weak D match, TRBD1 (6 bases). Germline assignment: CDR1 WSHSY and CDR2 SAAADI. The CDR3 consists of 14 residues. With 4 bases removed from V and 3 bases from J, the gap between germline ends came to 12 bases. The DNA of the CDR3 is TGCGCCAGCAGTGTTAACAGGGAGGACACTGAAGCTTTCTTT. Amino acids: CASSVNREDTEAFF.

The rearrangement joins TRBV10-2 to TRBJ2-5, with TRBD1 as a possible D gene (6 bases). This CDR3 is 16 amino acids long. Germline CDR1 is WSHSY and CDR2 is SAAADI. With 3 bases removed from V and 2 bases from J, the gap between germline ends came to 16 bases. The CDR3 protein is CASSDRQGFGQETQYF. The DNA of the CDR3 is TGCGCCAGCAGTGATAGGCAGGGGTTCGGGCAAGAGACCCAGTACTTC.

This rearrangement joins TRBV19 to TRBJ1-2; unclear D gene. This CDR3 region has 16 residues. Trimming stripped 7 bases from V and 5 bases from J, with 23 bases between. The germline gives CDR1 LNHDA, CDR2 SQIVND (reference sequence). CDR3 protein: CASIQTDSGRLYGYTF. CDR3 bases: TGTGCCAGTATCCAGACCGATTCGGGCCGACTTTATGGCTACACCTTC.

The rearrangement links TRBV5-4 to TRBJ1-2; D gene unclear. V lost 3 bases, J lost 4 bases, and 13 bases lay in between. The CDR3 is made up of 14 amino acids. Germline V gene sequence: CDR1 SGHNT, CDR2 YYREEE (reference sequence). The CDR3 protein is CASSSPAGPYGYTF. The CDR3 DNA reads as TGTGCCAGCAGCTCGCCGGCAGGCCCCTATGGCTACACCTTC.

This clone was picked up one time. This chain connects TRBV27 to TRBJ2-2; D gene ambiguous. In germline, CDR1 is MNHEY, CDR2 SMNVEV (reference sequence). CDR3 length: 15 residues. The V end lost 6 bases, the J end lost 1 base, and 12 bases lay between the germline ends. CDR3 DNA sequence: TGTGCCAGCAGCCTCAACGCGCTGAACACCGGGGAGCTGTTTTTT. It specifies CASSLNALNTGELFF.

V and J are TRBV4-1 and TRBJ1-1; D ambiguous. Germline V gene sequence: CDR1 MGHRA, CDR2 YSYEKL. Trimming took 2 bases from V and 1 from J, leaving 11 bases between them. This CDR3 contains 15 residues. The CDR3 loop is CASSQPVLRNTEAFF. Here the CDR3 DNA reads TGCGCCAGCAGCCAACCCGTCCTTCGGAACACTGAAGCTTTCTTT.

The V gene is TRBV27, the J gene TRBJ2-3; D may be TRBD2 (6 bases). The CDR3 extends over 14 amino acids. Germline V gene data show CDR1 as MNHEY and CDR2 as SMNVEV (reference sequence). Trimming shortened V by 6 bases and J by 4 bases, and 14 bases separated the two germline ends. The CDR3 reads CASRTRRESDTQYF. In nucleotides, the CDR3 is TGTGCCAGCAGAACTCGTCGGGAGTCAGATACGCAGTATTTT.

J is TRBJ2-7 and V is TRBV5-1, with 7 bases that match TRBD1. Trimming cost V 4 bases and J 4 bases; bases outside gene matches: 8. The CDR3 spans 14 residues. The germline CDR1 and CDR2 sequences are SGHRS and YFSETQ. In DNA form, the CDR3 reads TGCGCCAGCAGCGTCGGGACAGCCTATTACGAGCAGTACTTC. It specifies CASSVGTAYYEQYF.

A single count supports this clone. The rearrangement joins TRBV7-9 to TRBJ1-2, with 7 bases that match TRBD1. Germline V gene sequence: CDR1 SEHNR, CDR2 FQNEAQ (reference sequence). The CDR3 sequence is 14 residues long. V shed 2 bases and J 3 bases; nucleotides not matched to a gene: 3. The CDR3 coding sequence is TGTGCCAGCAGCTTAACCGGGACAGACTATGGCTACACCTTC. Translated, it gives CASSLTGTDYGYTF. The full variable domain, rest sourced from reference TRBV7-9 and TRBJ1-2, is DTGVSQNPRHKITKRGQNVTFRCDPISEHNRLYWYRQTLGQGPEFLTYFQNEAQLEKSRLLSDRFSAERPKGSFSTLEIQRTEQGDSAMYLCASSLTGTDYGYTFGSGTRLTVV.